These 19 T cell receptor beta chains were all obtained from the same sample, sequenced in a study of T cell repertoires in cytomegalovirus infection. TCRdb ran MiXCR on the reads and lists one entry per CDR3 protein. The sample consists of roughly 110,000 distinct CDR3 sequences, over 30% of them appearing once. What these receptors recognize is not known. The starting material was CD8+ T cells from cultured PBMCs, obtained from culture after CMV antigen stimulation. Source of these receptors: a human donor in good health (CMV status not recorded). Some clones in this sample may be carry-over from other donors' samples.

This clonotype was counted ten times or more. This rearrangement joins TRBV7-6 to TRBJ2-1; unclear D gene. The CDR3 runs 16 residues. Germline V CDR1 and CDR2: SGHVS, FNYEAQ. Trimming removed 1 base from V and 4 bases from J, with 14 bases in between. CDR3 sequence reads: CASSLDVVLDYNEQFF. The CDR3 nucleotides read TGTGCCAGCAGCTTAGATGTCGTGTTAGATTACAATGAGCAGTTCTTC.

Written as DNA, the CDR3 is TGTGCCAGCAGTTTAAGGGGGGTCTCCTACGAGCAGTACTTC. Its protein is CASSLRGVSYEQYF. The V and J genes are TRBV27 and TRBJ2-7, with D perhaps matching TRBD1 or TRBD2 (6 bases each). Germline CDR1 MNHEY, CDR2 SMNVEV (reference sequence). CDR3 size: 14 residues. Trimming removed 2 bases from V and 0 bases from J, with 8 bases in between.

This chain links TRBV6-1 with TRBJ1-1; D gene unclear. Germline V gene lookup returns CDR1 MNHNS and CDR2 SASEGT. V was pared by 1 base and J by 8 bases, with 11 bases between. The CDR3 is 13 amino acids. The CDR3 reads CASSEGQVAEAFF. CDR3 nucleotides: TGTGCCAGCAGTGAAGGGCAGGTGGCCGAAGCTTTCTTT.

The chain has TRBV7-9 and TRBJ2-7; 11 bases fit TRBD2. The length of the CDR3 is 15 residues. V trimming: 2 bases; J trimming: 3 bases; junction bases outside the gene matches: 3. Germline CDR1 reads SEHNR; CDR2 reads FQNEAQ (reference sequence). The CDR3 loop is CASSLLLAGDYEQYF. DNA of the CDR3: TGTGCCAGCAGCTTATTACTAGCGGGGGACTACGAGCAGTACTTC.

This clonotype has a handful of counts. This chain joins TRBV27 and TRBJ1-3; possible D gene TRBD1, 5 bases. The V gene lost 3 bases and the J gene lost 2 bases, with 11 bases spanning the gap. The CDR3 covers 15 residues. Per the germline V gene, CDR1 is MNHEY and CDR2 is SMNVEV (reference sequence). The CDR3 DNA is TGTGCCAGCAGTTTCGGCTCAGGGACTGGAAACACCATATATTTT. It codes for CASSFGSGTGNTIYF.

The J gene is TRBJ1-6, the V gene TRBV12-3 or TRBV12-4, with 11 bases identical to TRBD1. This CDR3 has 15 amino acids. Trimming at V came to 5 bases and at J to 9 bases, leaving 6 bases not matched to a gene. The CDR3 DNA sequence: TGTGCCAGCAGTCCGACCGGGACAGGGGGTTCACCCCTCCACTTT. This encodes CASSPTGTGGSPLHF.

This chain links TRBV19 with TRBJ1-1; maybe TRBD1 (6 bases). The CDR3 consists of 13 residues. The germline CDR1 and CDR2 sequences are LNHDA and SQIVND (reference sequence). With 5 bases removed from V and 2 bases from J, the gap between germline ends came to 9 bases. The CDR3 DNA reads TGTGCCAGTAGTTACAGGGCTAACACTGAAGCTTTCTTT. Translation: CASSYRANTEAFF.

The chain is built from TRBV20-1 and TRBJ2-5; D is perhaps TRBD2 (6 bases). From germline, CDR1 is DFQATT and CDR2 SNEGSKA (reference sequence). This CDR3 spans 15 amino acids. V was pared by 2 bases and J by 2 bases, with 15 bases between. The CDR3 region is CSARRGGTDQETQYF. In nucleotides, the CDR3 is TGCAGTGCTAGACGTGGGGGGACCGATCAAGAGACCCAGTACTTC.

The V and J genes are TRBV5-6 and TRBJ1-2, with TRBD1 matching 9 bases. Germline lookup yields CDR1 SGHDT and CDR2 YYEEEE. This CDR3 is 12 amino acids long. With V trimmed by 7 bases and J by 8 bases, 6 bases remained unmatched. CDR3: CASGPGTGGYTF. CDR3 DNA: TGTGCCAGCGGTCCCGGGACAGGGGGCTACACCTTC.

The gene calls are TRBV7-2 and TRBJ1-1; unclear D gene. CDR3 size: 13 residues. Per the germline V gene, CDR1 is SGHTA and CDR2 is FQGNSA. V dropped 3 bases and J dropped 4 bases, with 9 bases sitting between them. CDR3 amino acids: CASSFGLGTEAFF. The CDR3 bases are TGTGCCAGCAGCTTCGGACTAGGCACTGAAGCTTTCTTT.

The V gene is TRBV6-2 or TRBV6-3, the J gene TRBJ2-1; 7 bases are a match to TRBD2. This CDR3 is built from 14 residues. The germline gives CDR1 MNHEY, CDR2 SVGEGT. J gave up 13 bases and V 0 bases, and 9 bases lay outside the gene matches. CDR3 nucleotides: TGTGCCAGCAGTTACTCGAGACTAGCAGTTTATCAGTTCTTC. This gives the protein CASSYSRLAVYQFF.

The rearrangement uses TRBV4-1 and TRBJ2-7, with 11 bases identical to TRBD1. Germline CDR1 and CDR2: MGHRA and YSYEKL. CDR3 length: 14 residues. V gave up 3 bases and J gave up 6 bases; unmatched junction bases: 4. CDR3 region: CASSHPGQGGEQYF. CDR3 DNA sequence: TGCGCCAGCAGCCACCCGGGACAGGGGGGCGAGCAGTACTTC.

This clonotype has only a few counts. The chain combines TRBV7-6 with TRBJ2-3; D tentatively fits TRBD1 or TRBD2 (6 bases each). The CDR3 spans 17 residues. Trimming stripped 1 base from V and 1 base from J, with 15 bases between. Germline CDR1 reads SGHVS; CDR2 reads FNYEAQ. The CDR3 loop is CASSLGSGGLRTDTQYF. In DNA form, the CDR3 reads TGTGCCAGCAGCTTAGGTTCCGGGGGCCTTCGCACAGATACGCAGTATTTT.

A single count supports this clonotype. This chain links TRBV7-6 with TRBJ2-2, with D uncertain. V was shortened by 4 bases and J by 0 bases, with 9 bases between the two germline ends. CDR3 length: 15 residues. The germline gives CDR1 SGHVS, CDR2 FNYEAQ. The CDR3 sequence is CASSSVNTNTGELFF. The DNA for the CDR3 is TGTGCCAGCAGCTCGGTTAACACGAACACCGGGGAGCTGTTTTTT.

A few counts support this clonotype. The rearrangement links TRBV6-2 or TRBV6-3 to TRBJ2-1; D is undetermined. Per germline, CDR1 MNHEY and CDR2 SVGEGT. Trimming removed 3 bases at V and 0 bases at J, with 12 bases between. This CDR3 is 16 amino acids long. The CDR3: CASSYLSRSSYNEQFF. The CDR3 nucleotides are TGTGCCAGCAGTTATCTTTCCAGGAGCTCCTACAATGAGCAGTTCTTC.

The CDR3 nucleotides read TGTGCCAGCAGCCAGGGTCAGACAGGGTTTAATGAAAAACTGTTTTTT. Its translation: CASSQGQTGFNEKLFF. This chain links TRBV3-1 with TRBJ1-4; 7 nucleotides agree with TRBD1. The junction had 8 bases not matched to a gene; V was cut back by 3 bases and J by 4 bases. This CDR3 has 16 residues. Germline CDR1 LGHDT, CDR2 YNNKEL (reference sequence).

V usage is TRBV19 and J usage is TRBJ2-5; D call uncertain. V was clipped by 2 bases and J by 0 bases, with 7 bases between them. CDR1 is LNHDA and CDR2 is SQIVND in the germline V gene (reference sequence). This CDR3 is 14 amino acids long. The CDR3 loop reads CASSILTDQETQYF. In nucleotides, the CDR3 is TGTGCCAGTAGTATATTAACCGACCAAGAGACCCAGTACTTC.

The genes are TRBV12-5 and TRBJ2-5; D call uncertain. Per the germline V gene, CDR1 is LGHNT and CDR2 is FRNRAP. The ends were cut back, 6 bases at V and 1 base at J, with 9 bases in the middle. The CDR3 runs 13 residues. CDR3 sequence (DNA): TGTGCTAGTGGGCCCGTACTCCAAGAGACCCAGTACTTC. Translating gives CASGPVLQETQYF.

The V gene is TRBV2, the J gene TRBJ2-2; D is perhaps TRBD1 (6 bases). Trimming left V 3 bases short and J 6 bases short, with 14 bases between. Germline V gene lookup returns CDR1 SNHLY and CDR2 FYNNEI. CDR3 length: 15 residues. CDR3 DNA: TGTGCCAGCAGTGATTCCCTAGGACAGCCCGGGGAGCTGTTTTTT. Translated: CASSDSLGQPGELFF.